The next 24 T cell receptor beta chains were all read from a single sample in a study of blood T cell repertoires in COVID-19. TCRdb keeps only in-frame clones here, not all; method: immunoSEQ multiplex PCR. The table records about 120,000 clones, 90% of them present only once. Sequencing input: peripheral blood. These receptors all stem from a woman in her sixties or seventies with COVID-19, enrolled during active disease.

This rearrangement joins TRBV5-1 to TRBJ1-4; 7 bases align to TRBD1. V shed 0 bases, J shed 5 bases, and the junction held 7 bases outside the gene matches. CDR1 is SGHRS and CDR2 is YFSETQ in the germline V gene. This CDR3 spans 16 amino acids. This chain's CDR3 is CASSLAPGQDNEKLFF. DNA for the CDR3: TGCGCCAGCAGCTTGGCCCCAGGACAGGACAATGAAAAACTGTTTTTT.

The rearrangement links TRBV28 to TRBJ2-5; D is uncertain. Germline V gives CDR1 MDHEN, CDR2 SYDVKM. This CDR3 has 11 amino acids. V lost 7 bases and J lost 2, with 5 bases in between. The CDR3 nucleotides are TGTGCCAGCATGGAGCAAGAGACCCAGTACTTC. This sequence encodes CASMEQETQYF.

This clone has only a few counts. J is TRBJ1-6 and V is TRBV5-4; possible D gene TRBD1, 5 bases. From germline, CDR1 is SGHNT and CDR2 YYREEE (reference sequence). Trimming cost V 4 bases and J 7 bases, with 12 bases left between them. This CDR3 has 14 residues. This CDR3 is CASSSQGANSPLHF. The CDR3, as DNA: TGTGCCAGCAGCAGTCAAGGGGCCAATTCACCCCTCCACTTT.

The V gene is TRBV4-2, the J gene TRBJ1-1; D gene ambiguous. CDR1 is LGHNA, CDR2 YNFKEQ, per germline. The CDR3 totals 14 residues. The ends were cut back, 4 bases at V and 1 base at J, with 10 bases in the middle. CDR3 nucleotides: TGTGCCAGCAGCCGAGTGGGAGAGAACACTGAAGCTTTCTTT. It translates to CASSRVGENTEAFF.

The chain employs TRBV6-5 and TRBJ1-2; 8 positions agree with TRBD1. In germline, CDR1 is MNHEY, CDR2 SVGAGI. This CDR3 comprises 14 residues. Trimming removed 6 bases from V and 8 bases from J; junction bases left unmatched: 11. The DNA for the CDR3 is TGTGCCAGCAGATTGGACAGGGTCGTTAACGGCTACACCTTC. Translating gives CASRLDRVVNGYTF.

This rearrangement joins TRBV3-1 (or the pseudogene TRBV3-2) to TRBJ2-5; TRBD1 is a possible D gene (5 bases). The CDR3 consists of 14 residues. The V gene's germline CDR1 is LGHDT and CDR2 YNNKEL (reference sequence). The V end was cut by 3 bases, the J end by 9 bases, with 17 bases between. As DNA, the CDR3 is TGTGCCAGCAGCCAGATCACAGGTCCGGTTTCCCAGTACTTC. Amino acid sequence: CASSQITGPVSQYF.

This clone was seen only once. This rearrangement joins TRBV10-2 to TRBJ2-1; D is ambiguous. Trimming stripped 6 bases from V and 4 bases from J, with 7 bases between. Per the germline V gene, CDR1 is WSHSY and CDR2 is SAAADI. The CDR3 has 12 residues. CDR3 residues: CASSAGYNEQFF. The CDR3, as DNA: TGCGCCAGCAGCGCAGGATACAATGAGCAGTTCTTC.

The chain combines TRBV9 with TRBJ2-3, with 9 bases lining up with TRBD2. The CDR3 totals 16 residues. The V and J ends lost 2 bases and 0 bases, in that order; junction bases with no gene match: 4. Germline CDR1 and CDR2: SGDLS and YYNGEE. DNA for the CDR3: TGTGCCAGCAGCGTTTTTCTAGCGGGGAGCACAGATACGCAGTATTTT. Its protein product is CASSVFLAGSTDTQYF.

The V call is TRBV4-3, the J call TRBJ1-2; 11 bases line up with TRBD1. V shed 0 bases, J shed 7 bases, and the junction held 10 bases outside the gene matches. The CDR3 contains 17 residues. Germline CDR1 is LGHNA and CDR2 is YSLEER. CDR3 bases: TGCGCCAGCAGCCAAGAGTTGCTGCTGGGGACAGGGGGTGGCTACACCTTC. This sequence encodes CASSQELLLGTGGGYTF.

This chain connects TRBV12-3 or TRBV12-4 to TRBJ1-5, with 8 bases aligning to TRBD1. V lost 4 bases and J lost 7; bases outside the gene matches: 3. CDR3 length: 13 residues. The CDR3 protein is CASSSDRGQPQHF. CDR3 sequence (DNA): TGTGCCAGCAGTTCTGACAGGGGCCAGCCCCAGCATTTT.

This clone turned up a few times. The rearrangement uses TRBV7-2 and TRBJ2-5, with 8 bases identical to TRBD1. V lost 8 bases to trimming and J lost 2 bases; unmatched junction nucleotides: 7. Germline V gene lookup returns CDR1 SGHTA and CDR2 FQGNSA. The CDR3 totals 14 residues. CDR3 in amino acids: CASCLGTGQETQYF. The CDR3 DNA is TGTGCCAGCTGTCTCGGGACAGGACAAGAGACCCAGTACTTC.

The CDR3 coding sequence is TGTGCCAGCTCACCCGGGACAGGGCGTACCCATTACACCTTC. Encoded protein: CASSPGTGRTHYTF. The chain employs TRBV18 and TRBJ1-2; 9 nucleotides line up with TRBD1. V dropped 3 bases and J dropped 11; count of bases not matched to a gene: 10. Germline values: CDR1 KGHSH, CDR2 LQKENI. The CDR3 totals 14 residues. Together with reference TRBV18 and TRBJ1-2, the CDR3 gives the full variable domain: NAGVMQNPRHLVRRRGQEARLRCSPMKGHSHVYWYRQLPEEGLKFMVYLQKENIIDESGMPKERFSAEFPKEGPSILRIQQVVRGDSAAYFCASSPGTGRTHYTFGSGTRLTVV.

The J gene is TRBJ2-5, the V gene TRBV3-1 (or the pseudogene TRBV3-2); 9 bases map to TRBD1. The germline gives CDR1 LGHDT, CDR2 YNNKEL (reference sequence). The V gene end was trimmed by 6 bases and the J gene end by 1 base; junction bases not matched to a gene: 9. The CDR3 totals 16 residues. CDR3 coding DNA: TGTGCCAGCAGGGCCGGGACAGGGCTATTCCAAGAGACCCAGTACTTC. Amino acids: CASRAGTGLFQETQYF.

CDR3 nucleotide sequence: TGTGCCAGCAGTCTGACAGGGTTAGAGACCCAGTACTTC. Residues: CASSLTGLETQYF. The V gene is TRBV12-3 or TRBV12-4, the J gene TRBJ2-5, with 7 bases matching TRBD1. Trimming took 5 bases from V and 4 from J; bases not matched to a gene: 4. The CDR3 runs to 13 residues.

V is TRBV10-3 and J is TRBJ2-3, with 7 positions matching TRBD2. The germline V gene has CDR1 ENHRY and CDR2 SYGVKD. The CDR3 contains 13 residues. V dropped 6 bases and J dropped 3; count of bases not matched to a gene: 3. As DNA, the CDR3 is TGTGCCATCAGGGGCGGGAGAACAGATACGCAGTATTTT. Residues: CAIRGGRTDTQYF.

The rearrangement links TRBV27 to TRBJ2-1; TRBD2 matches 8 bases. The V gene end was trimmed by 3 bases and the J gene end by 4 bases; junction bases not matched to a gene: 5. CDR1 is MNHEY, CDR2 SMNVEV, per germline (reference sequence). CDR3 length: 15 amino acids. The CDR3 nucleotides read TGTGCCAGCAGTTTTGTGTCGGGGGGGTACAATGAGCAGTTCTTC. Protein: CASSFVSGGYNEQFF.

The chain links TRBV19 to TRBJ1-2; D is uncertain. V dropped 3 bases and J dropped 7 bases, with 21 bases sitting between them. In germline, CDR1 is LNHDA, CDR2 SQIVND (reference sequence). This CDR3 is 16 amino acids long. The CDR3: CASSIAGLRQAGGYTF. The CDR3 DNA follows: TGTGCCAGTAGTATTGCCGGCTTGAGGCAGGCGGGTGGCTACACCTTC.

This clone was seen a handful of times. V and J are TRBV10-3 and TRBJ2-7; possibly TRBD1 for D (6 bases). The CDR3 is made up of 18 amino acids. CDR1 ENHRY and CDR2 SYGVKD come from the germline V gene. V lost 4 bases, J lost 0 bases, and 22 bases lay in between. The CDR3 nucleotides are TGTGCCATCAGTGCCAGGGGTATAGGGACACATAGCTCCTACGAGCAGTACTTC. Amino acid sequence: CAISARGIGTHSSYEQYF.

A few counts support this clone. The chain couples TRBV9 to TRBJ1-3, with D possibly TRBD1 on 5 matching bases. Trimming removed 4 bases at V and 0 bases at J, with 17 bases between. The CDR3 is 17 amino acids. Germline CDR1 SGDLS, CDR2 YYNGEE. The CDR3 loop is CASSPGSGESSGNTIYF. Written as DNA, the CDR3 is TGTGCCAGCAGCCCGGGGTCGGGGGAAAGCTCTGGAAACACCATATATTTT.

DNA for the CDR3: TGTGCCAGCAGCCCCGGGACAGGGAGGTACGAGCAGTACTTC. Its protein product is CASSPGTGRYEQYF. The chain carries TRBV5-4 and TRBJ2-7; the match to TRBD1 covers 9 bases. CDR3 length equals 14 residues. Per the germline V gene, CDR1 is SGHNT and CDR2 is YYREEE (reference sequence). The V gene end was trimmed by 4 bases and the J gene end by 4 bases; junction bases not matched to a gene: 6.

The chain is built from TRBV10-3 and TRBJ2-1; 11 bases align to TRBD2. CDR3 length equals 14 residues. V lost 5 bases, J lost 4 bases, and 1 base stayed unmatched. Germline V gives CDR1 ENHRY, CDR2 SYGVKD. Written as DNA, the CDR3 is TGTGCCATCAGTTTAGCGGGGGGGTACAATGAGCAGTTCTTC. This sequence encodes CAISLAGGYNEQFF.

This chain links TRBV7-3 with TRBJ1-2; TRBD1 aligns across 8 bases. Trimming removed 4 bases from V and 8 bases from J; junction bases left unmatched: 6. Germline assignment: CDR1 SGHTA and CDR2 FQGTGA. The CDR3 extends over 13 amino acids. This CDR3 is CASSSGQGGGYTF. The CDR3 bases are TGTGCCAGCAGCTCTGGACAGGGAGGGGGCTACACCTTC.

The chain is built from TRBV5-4 and TRBJ1-2; D remains unclear. This CDR3 spans 13 amino acids. The V gene's germline CDR1 is SGHNT and CDR2 YYREEE (reference sequence). The V and J ends lost 2 bases and 7 bases respectively, with 12 bases between them. The CDR3 DNA reads TGTGCCAGCAGCTTAACTTCATCGGGTGGCTACACCTTC. Encoded protein: CASSLTSSGGYTF.

This chain joins TRBV5-1 and TRBJ2-2; the match to TRBD1 covers 8 bases. This CDR3 region has 16 residues. The trim removed 4 bases at V and 5 bases at J, leaving 10 bases unmatched. Germline CDR1 SGHRS, CDR2 YFSETQ. CDR3 nucleotide sequence: TGCGCCAGCAGCCCCAGACAGGGGCTTGGTACCGGGGAGCTGTTTTTT. This translates into CASSPRQGLGTGELFF.